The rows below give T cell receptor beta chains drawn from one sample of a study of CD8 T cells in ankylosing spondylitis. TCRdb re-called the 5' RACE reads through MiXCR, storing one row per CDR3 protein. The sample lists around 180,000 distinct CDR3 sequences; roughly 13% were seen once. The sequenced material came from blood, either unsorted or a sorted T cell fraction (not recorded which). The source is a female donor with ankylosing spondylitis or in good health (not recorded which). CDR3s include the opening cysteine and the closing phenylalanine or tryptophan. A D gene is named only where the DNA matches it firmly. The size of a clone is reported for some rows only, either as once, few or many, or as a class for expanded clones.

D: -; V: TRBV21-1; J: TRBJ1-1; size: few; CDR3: CASSKVRRTDLTRNTEAFF; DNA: TGTGCCAGCAGCAAAGTAAGGAGGACAGATCTCACCCGGAACACTGAAGCTTTCTTT
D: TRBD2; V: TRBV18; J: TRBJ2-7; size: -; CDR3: CASSPLSGLAGGGGNEQYF; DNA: TGTGCCAGCTCACCCCTATCGGGACTAGCGGGAGGAGGAGGGAACGAGCAGTACTTC
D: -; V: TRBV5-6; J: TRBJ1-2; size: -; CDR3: CASSLAPTVNYGYTF; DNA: TGTGCCAGCAGCTTGGCCCCGACAGTTAACTATGGCTACACCTTC
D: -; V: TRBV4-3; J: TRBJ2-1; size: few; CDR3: CASSQEAPGSYNEQFF; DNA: TGCGCCAGCAGCCAAGAGGCCCCGGGGTCCTACAATGAGCAGTTCTTC
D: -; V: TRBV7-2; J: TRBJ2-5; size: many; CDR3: CASSSQLAEETQYF; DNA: TGTGCCAGCAGCTCGCAACTAGCAGAAGAGACCCAGTACTTC
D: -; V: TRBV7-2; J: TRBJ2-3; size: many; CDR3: CASSLAAWSTDTQYF; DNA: TGTGCCAGCAGCTTAGCGGCATGGAGCACAGATACGCAGTATTTT
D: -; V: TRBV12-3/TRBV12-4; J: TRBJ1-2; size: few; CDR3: CASSLEPRYGYTF; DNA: TGTGCCAGCAGTTTAGAACCGCGCTATGGCTACACCTTC
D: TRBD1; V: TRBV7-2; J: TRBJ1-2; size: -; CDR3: CASSVDAGGGYGYTF; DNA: TGTGCCAGCAGCGTAGATGCAGGGGGCGGCTATGGCTACACCTTC
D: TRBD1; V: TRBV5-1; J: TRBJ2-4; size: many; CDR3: CASSLWTGANIQYF; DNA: TGCGCCAGCAGCTTGTGGACAGGGGCGAACATTCAGTACTTC
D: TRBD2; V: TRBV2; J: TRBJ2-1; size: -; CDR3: CASSEWGAGAEQFF; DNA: TGTGCCAGCAGTGAATGGGGAGCGGGAGCTGAGCAGTTCTTC
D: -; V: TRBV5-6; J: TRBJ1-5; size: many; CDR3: CASSSRNQPQHF; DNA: TGTGCCAGCAGCTCACGGAATCAGCCCCAGCATTTT
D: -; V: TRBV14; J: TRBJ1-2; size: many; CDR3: CASSQEILGNGYTF; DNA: TGTGCCAGCAGCCAAGAGATTCTGGGAAATGGCTACACCTTC
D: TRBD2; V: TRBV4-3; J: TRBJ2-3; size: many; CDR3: CASSQSLELAGKDTQYF; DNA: TGCGCCAGCAGCCAAAGTTTAGAACTAGCGGGAAAAGATACGCAGTATTTT
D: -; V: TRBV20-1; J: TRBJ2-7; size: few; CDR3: CSARRREYEQYF; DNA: TGCAGTGCTAGACGCAGGGAGTACGAGCAGTACTTC
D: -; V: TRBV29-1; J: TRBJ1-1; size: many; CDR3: CSAVPNSRGTNTEAFF; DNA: TGCAGCGCCGTCCCAAACTCCAGGGGAACGAACACTGAAGCTTTCTTT
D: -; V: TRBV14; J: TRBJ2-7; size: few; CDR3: CASSQGWGTYEQYF; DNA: TGTGCCAGCAGCCAAGGTTGGGGGACCTACGAGCAGTACTTC
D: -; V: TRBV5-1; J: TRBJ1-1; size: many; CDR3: CASSYNLVTVNTEAFF; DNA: TGCGCCAGCAGCTACAACCTCGTCACAGTTAACACTGAAGCTTTCTTT
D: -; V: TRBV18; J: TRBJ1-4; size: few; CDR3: CASSPNVIATNEKLFF; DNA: TGTGCCAGCTCACCAAACGTAATCGCAACTAATGAAAAACTGTTTTTT
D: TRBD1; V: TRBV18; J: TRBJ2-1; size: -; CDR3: CASSPDRGEMNEQFF; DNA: TGTGCCAGCTCACCAGACAGGGGCGAGATGAATGAGCAGTTCTTC
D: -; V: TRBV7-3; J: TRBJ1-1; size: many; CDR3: CASSSDLGATEAFF; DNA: TGTGCCAGCAGCTCCGATCTAGGGGCCACTGAAGCTTTCTTT
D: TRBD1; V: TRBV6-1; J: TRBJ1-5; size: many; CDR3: CASSRTGEGNQPQHF; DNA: TGTGCCAGCAGCAGGACAGGGGAAGGCAATCAGCCCCAGCATTTT
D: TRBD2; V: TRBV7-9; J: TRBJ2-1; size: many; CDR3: CASSLVSGIIYEQFF; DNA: TGTGCCAGCAGCCTAGTTAGCGGGATAATCTATGAGCAGTTCTTC
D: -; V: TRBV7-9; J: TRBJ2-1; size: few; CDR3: CASSPAGPYNEQFF; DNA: TGTGCCAGCAGCCCGGCGGGCCCCTACAATGAGCAGTTCTTC
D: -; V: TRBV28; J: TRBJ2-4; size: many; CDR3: CASSFAYGGLAKNIQYF; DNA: TGTGCCAGCAGTTTCGCCTATGGTGGACTAGCCAAAAACATTCAGTACTTC
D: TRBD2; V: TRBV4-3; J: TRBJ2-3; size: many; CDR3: CASSQDRGGTSDTDTQYF; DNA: TGCGCCAGCAGCCAAGATCGCGGAGGGACTAGTGACACAGATACGCAGTATTTT
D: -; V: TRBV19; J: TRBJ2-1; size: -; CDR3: CASSRYVGNEQFF; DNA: TGTGCCAGTAGTAGATACGTGGGGAATGAGCAGTTCTTC
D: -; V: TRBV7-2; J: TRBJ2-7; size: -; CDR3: CASSKLQAGFEQYF; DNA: TGTGCCAGCAGCAAGCTCCAAGCGGGTTTCGAGCAGTACTTC
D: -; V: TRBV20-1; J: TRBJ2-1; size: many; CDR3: CSAPSMGGNEQFF; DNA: TGCAGTGCTCCCTCGATGGGGGGCAATGAGCAGTTCTTC
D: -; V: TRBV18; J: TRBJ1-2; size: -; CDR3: CASSPGQGNGYTF; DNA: TGTGCCAGCTCACCAGGGCAGGGGAATGGCTACACCTTC
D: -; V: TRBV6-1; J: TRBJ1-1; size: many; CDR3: CASSQTGPLVGAFF; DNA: TGTGCCAGCAGCCAAACCGGGCCCCTAGTGGGGGCTTTCTTT
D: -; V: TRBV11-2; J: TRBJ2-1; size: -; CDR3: CASSMGEQFF; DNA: TGTGCCAGCAGCATGGGTGAGCAGTTCTTC
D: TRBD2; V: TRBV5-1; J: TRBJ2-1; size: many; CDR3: CASSLDSGSRNEQFF; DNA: TGCGCCAGCAGCTTGGACAGCGGGAGCCGCAATGAGCAGTTCTTC
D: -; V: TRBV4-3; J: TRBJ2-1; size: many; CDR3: CASSQNLLGEQFF; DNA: TGCGCCAGCAGCCAAAACCTACTAGGTGAGCAGTTCTTC
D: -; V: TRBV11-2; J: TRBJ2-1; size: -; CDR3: CASSLASGWGEQFF; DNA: TGTGCCAGCAGCTTAGCGTCCGGATGGGGTGAGCAGTTCTTC
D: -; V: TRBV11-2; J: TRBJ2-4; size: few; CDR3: CASSAKLGSRSAKNIQYF; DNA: TGTGCCAGCAGCGCTAAACTAGGTTCCCGGTCGGCCAAAAACATTCAGTACTTC
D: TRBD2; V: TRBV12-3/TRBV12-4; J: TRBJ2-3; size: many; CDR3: CASSTTSGRGTSTDTQYF; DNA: TGTGCCAGCAGCACGACTAGCGGGAGAGGAACGAGCACAGATACGCAGTATTTT
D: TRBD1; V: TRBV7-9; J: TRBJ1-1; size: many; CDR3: CASSSPTLLDRGNTEAFF; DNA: TGTGCCAGCAGCTCTCCCACGCTCTTGGACAGGGGGAACACTGAAGCTTTCTTT
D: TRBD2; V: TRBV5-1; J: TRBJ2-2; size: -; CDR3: CASSLDGTSGLNTGELFF; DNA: TGCGCCAGCAGCTTGGACGGGACTAGCGGCCTAAACACCGGGGAGCTGTTTTTT
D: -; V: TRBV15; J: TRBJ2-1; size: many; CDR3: CATRTGEGGDEQFF; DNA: TGTGCCACCAGGACAGGGGAGGGAGGGGATGAGCAGTTCTTC
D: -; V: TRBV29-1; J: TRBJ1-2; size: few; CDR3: CSVGDKGGYTF; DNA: TGCAGCGTTGGGGACAAAGGCGGCTACACCTTC
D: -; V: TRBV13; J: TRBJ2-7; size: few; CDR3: CASSLGGQPYEQYF; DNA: TGTGCCAGCAGCTTAGGCGGTCAGCCCTACGAGCAGTACTTC
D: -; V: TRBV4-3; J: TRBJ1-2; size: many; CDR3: CASSQEVGVTNYGYTF; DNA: TGCGCCAGCAGCCAAGAGGTAGGAGTCACTAACTATGGCTACACCTTC
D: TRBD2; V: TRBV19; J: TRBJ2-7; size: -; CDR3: CASSTLAGGSYEQYF; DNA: TGTGCCAGTAGCACTTTAGCGGGAGGATCCTACGAGCAGTACTTC
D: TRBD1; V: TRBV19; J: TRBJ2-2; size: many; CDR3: CASTRDRGLFF; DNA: TGTGCCAGTACTCGGGACAGGGGACTGTTTTTT
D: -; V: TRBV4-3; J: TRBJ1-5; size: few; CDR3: CASSQDRGPQHF; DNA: TGCGCCAGCAGCCAAGATCGCGGGCCCCAGCATTTT
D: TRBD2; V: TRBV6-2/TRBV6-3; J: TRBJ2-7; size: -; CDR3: CASSAGVHYEQYF; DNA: TGTGCCAGCAGTGCGGGAGTTCATTACGAGCAGTACTTC
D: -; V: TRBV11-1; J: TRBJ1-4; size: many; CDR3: CASSQTGGANEKLFF; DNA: TGTGCCAGCAGCCAGACCGGAGGAGCCAATGAAAAACTGTTTTTT